Below, one T cell receptor (beta chain) is given with its context. The sample comes from a study of blood T cell repertoires in COVID-19. As for the study in general: Material from acute and convalescent COVID-19 was sourced from the United States, Italy and Spain. Sources were T cells, B-cell-depleted T cells, or PBMCs; the material itself was cDNA or gDNA.

Methods used by the authors: From reference gene primer amplification, estimates of nucleated cell counts were derived. The assay was immunoSEQ multiplex PCR, and TCRdb's table has in-frame clones only and misses some. V, J and clone size derive from that table, while D and trimming were established from the DNA sequence. The table records some 100,000 clones, around 85% of them present only once. Trimming cost V 7 bases and J 6 bases; bases outside gene matches: 12. Per the germline V gene, CDR1 is LNHDA and CDR2 is SQIVND (reference sequence). CDR3 length: 15 amino acids. V and J are TRBV19 and TRBJ2-3; TRBD1 aligns across 8 bases. The sample taken for sequencing was peripheral blood. The clonotype was recovered from a man aged 50 to 60 with acute or convalescent COVID-19. The CDR3 region is CASTPARTGLDTQYF. CDR3 DNA: TGTGCCAGTACCCCGGCCCGGACAGGGTTGGATACGCAGTATTTT.